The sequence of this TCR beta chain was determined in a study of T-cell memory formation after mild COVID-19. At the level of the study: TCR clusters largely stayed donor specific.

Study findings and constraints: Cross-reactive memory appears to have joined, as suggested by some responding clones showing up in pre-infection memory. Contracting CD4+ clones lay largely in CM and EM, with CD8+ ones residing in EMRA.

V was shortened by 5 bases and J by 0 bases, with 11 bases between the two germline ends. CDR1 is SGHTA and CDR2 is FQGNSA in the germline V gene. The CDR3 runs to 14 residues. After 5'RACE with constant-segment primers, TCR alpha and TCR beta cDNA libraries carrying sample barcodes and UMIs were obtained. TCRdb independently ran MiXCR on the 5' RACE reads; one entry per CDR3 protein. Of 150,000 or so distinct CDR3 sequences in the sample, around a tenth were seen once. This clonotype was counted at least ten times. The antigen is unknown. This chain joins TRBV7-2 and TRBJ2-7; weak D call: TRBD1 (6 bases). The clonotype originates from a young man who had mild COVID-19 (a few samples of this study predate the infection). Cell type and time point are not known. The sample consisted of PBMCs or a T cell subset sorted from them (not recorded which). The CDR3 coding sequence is TGTGCCAGCAGCCCGGACAGAATCTCCTACGAGCAGTACTTC. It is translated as CASSPDRISYEQYF.